Listed below are T cell receptor beta chains from one sample, sequenced in a study of T cell responses to AZD1222 COVID-19 vaccine. Profiled with immunoSEQ multiplex PCR; TCRdb holds only in-frame clones, not every one. The table lists 45,000 to 55,000 clones, 80% to 90% of them singletons. The specimen comprised peripheral blood, sampled 28 days after the second AZD1222 dose. These receptors came from an adult who received the AZD1222 COVID-19 vaccine. The CDR3 runs from the conserved cysteine through the conserved F or W. A D gene is named only where the DNA matches it firmly. Not all rows give a size; the values are once, few, many and, for expanded clones, a class.

clone_size j_call d_call v_call cdr3_length cdr3_nt cdr3_aa
. TRBJ2-5 . TRBV15 11 TGTGCCACCAGGGGGCAAGAGACCCAGTACTTC CATRGQETQYF
. TRBJ2-7 . TRBV7-9 14 TGTGCCAGCAGTGACCCGGGACGGGGCTACGAGCAGTACTTC CASSDPGRGYEQYF
few TRBJ2-3 TRBD2 TRBV6-2/TRBV6-3 17 TGTGCCAGCAGCCGTGCCCAGATAGCGGGCGGGCCAGATACGCAGTATTTT CASSRAQIAGGPDTQYF
. TRBJ1-5 . TRBV12-5 15 TGTGCTAGTGGTTTGGCCAGTTATAGCAATCAGCCCCAGCATTTT CASGLASYSNQPQHF
few TRBJ1-2 . TRBV9 15 TGTGCCAGCAGCGTAGTCCCGACAGGCGCACGGGGCTACACCTTC CASSVVPTGARGYTF
. TRBJ1-1 . TRBV5-4 15 TGTGCCAGCAGCCCAACTGACCTTATGAACACTGAAGCTTTCTTT CASSPTDLMNTEAFF
. TRBJ1-2 . TRBV5-8 14 TGTGCCAGCAGCTTGCTAAGGGCTTTCTATGGCTACACCTTC CASSLLRAFYGYTF
. TRBJ1-2 . TRBV28 15 TGTGCCAGCATTACGACAGGAAATCCAACTAGGGGCTACACCTTC CASITTGNPTRGYTF
. TRBJ1-6 TRBD1 TRBV30 14 TGTGCCTGGAGCCGAGGACAGGAGAATTCACCCCTCCACTTT CAWSRGQENSPLHF
. TRBJ2-2 TRBD1 TRBV7-3 16 TGTGCCAGCAGCTCCCGACCGGGACAGGACACCGGGGAGCTGTTTTTT CASSSRPGQDTGELFF
. TRBJ2-7 . TRBV18 15 TGTGCCAGCTCACTAACAGGGTCACACTCCTACGAGCAGTACTTC CASSLTGSHSYEQYF
. TRBJ1-1 . TRBV5-1 12 TGCGCCAGCAGCTCGGCGAACACTGAAGCTTTCTTT CASSSANTEAFF
. TRBJ2-7 . TRBV11-3 16 TGTGCCAGCAGCTTAGATGGCGGACTTGGCTCCTACGAGCAGTACTTC CASSLDGGLGSYEQYF
few TRBJ2-1 . TRBV7-8 12 TGTGCCAGCAGCTTAGCGGTCTATGAGCAGTTCTTC CASSLAVYEQFF